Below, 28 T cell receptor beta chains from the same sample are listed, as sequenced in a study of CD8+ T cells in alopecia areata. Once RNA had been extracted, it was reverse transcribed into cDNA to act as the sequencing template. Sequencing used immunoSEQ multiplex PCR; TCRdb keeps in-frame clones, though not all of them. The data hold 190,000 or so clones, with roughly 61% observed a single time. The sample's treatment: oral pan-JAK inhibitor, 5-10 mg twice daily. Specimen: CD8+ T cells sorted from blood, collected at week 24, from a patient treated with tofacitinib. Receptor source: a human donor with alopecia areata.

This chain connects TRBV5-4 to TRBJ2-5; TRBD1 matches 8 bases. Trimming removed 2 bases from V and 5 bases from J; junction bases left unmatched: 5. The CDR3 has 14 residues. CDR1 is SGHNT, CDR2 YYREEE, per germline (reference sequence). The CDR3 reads CASSFDRGGETQYF. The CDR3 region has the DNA TGTGCCAGCAGCTTCGACAGGGGCGGGGAGACCCAGTACTTC.

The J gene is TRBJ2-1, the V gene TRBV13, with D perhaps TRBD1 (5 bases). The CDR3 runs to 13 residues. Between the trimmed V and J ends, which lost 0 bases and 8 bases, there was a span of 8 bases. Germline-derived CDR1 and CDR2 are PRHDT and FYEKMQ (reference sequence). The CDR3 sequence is CASSLGRGHEQFF. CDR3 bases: TGTGCCAGCAGCTTAGGTAGGGGCCATGAGCAGTTCTTC.

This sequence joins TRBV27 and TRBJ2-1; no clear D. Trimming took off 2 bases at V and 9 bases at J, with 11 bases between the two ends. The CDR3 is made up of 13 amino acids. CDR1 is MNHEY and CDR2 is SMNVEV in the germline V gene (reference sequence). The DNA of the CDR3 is TGTGCCAGCAGTTTACCGACGACATCTGAGCAGTTCTTC. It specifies CASSLPTTSEQFF.

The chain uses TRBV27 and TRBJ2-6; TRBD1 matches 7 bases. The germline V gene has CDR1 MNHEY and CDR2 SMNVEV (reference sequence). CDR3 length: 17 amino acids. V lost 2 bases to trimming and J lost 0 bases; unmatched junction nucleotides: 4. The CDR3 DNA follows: TGTGCCAGCAGTTTAACAAACAGGGGCTCTGGGGCCAACGTCCTGACTTTC. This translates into CASSLTNRGSGANVLTF.

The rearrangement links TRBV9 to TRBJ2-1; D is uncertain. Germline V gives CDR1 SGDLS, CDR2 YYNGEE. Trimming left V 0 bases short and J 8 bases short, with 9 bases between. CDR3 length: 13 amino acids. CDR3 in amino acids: CASSVDSRDEQFF. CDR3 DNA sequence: TGTGCCAGCAGCGTAGATAGCAGAGATGAGCAGTTCTTC.

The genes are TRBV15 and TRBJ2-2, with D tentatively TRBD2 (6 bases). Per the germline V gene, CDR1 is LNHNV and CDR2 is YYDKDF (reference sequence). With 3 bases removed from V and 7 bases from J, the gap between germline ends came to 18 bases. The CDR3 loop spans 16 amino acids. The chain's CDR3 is CATSSTGLGSIGELFF. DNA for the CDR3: TGTGCCACCAGCAGCACGGGACTTGGTTCAATCGGGGAGCTGTTTTTT.

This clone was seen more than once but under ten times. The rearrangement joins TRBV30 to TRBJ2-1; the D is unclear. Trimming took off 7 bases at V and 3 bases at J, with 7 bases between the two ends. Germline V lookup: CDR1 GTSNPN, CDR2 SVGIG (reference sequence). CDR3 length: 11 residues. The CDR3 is CALTLYNEQFF. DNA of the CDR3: TGTGCCTTGACCCTCTACAATGAGCAGTTCTTC.

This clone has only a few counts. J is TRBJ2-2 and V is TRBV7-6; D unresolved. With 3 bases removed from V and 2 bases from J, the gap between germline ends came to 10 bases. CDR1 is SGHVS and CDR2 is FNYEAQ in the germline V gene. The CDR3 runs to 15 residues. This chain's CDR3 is CASSLGGPNTGELFF. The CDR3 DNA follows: TGTGCCAGCAGCTTGGGCGGACCAAACACCGGGGAGCTGTTTTTT.

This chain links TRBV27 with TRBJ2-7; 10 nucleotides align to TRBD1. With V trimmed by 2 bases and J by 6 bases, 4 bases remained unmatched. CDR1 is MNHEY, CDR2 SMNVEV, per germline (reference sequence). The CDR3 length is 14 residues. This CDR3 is CASSLARTGGEQYF. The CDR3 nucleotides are TGTGCCAGCAGTTTAGCCCGGACAGGGGGCGAGCAGTACTTC.

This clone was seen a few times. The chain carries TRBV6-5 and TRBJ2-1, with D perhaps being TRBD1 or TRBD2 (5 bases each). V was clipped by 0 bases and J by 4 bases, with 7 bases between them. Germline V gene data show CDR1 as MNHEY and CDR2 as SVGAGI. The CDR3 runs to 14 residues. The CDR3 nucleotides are TGTGCCAGCAGTTACTCGGGGGAGTACAATGAGCAGTTCTTC. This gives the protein CASSYSGEYNEQFF.

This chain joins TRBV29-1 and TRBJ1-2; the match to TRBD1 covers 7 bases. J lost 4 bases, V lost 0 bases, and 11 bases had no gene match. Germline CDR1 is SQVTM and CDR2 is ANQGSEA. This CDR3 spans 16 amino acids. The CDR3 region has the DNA TGCAGCGTTGAAGATCAGGGACCAGGGGGGTTCTATGGCTACACCTTC. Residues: CSVEDQGPGGFYGYTF.

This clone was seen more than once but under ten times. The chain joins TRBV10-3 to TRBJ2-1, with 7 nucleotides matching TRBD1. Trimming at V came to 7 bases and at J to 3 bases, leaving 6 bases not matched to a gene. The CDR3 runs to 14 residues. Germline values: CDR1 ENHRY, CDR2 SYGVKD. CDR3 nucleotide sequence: TGTGCCATCAAAGGGGCAGGGGGCTACAATGAGCAGTTCTTC. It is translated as CAIKGAGGYNEQFF.

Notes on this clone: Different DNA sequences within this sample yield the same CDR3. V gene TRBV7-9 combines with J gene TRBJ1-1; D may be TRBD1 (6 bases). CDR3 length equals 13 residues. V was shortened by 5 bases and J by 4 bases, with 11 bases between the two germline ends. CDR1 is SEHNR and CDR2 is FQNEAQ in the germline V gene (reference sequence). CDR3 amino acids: CASSLGGGTEAFF. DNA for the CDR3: TGTGCCAGCAGCCTAGGAGGGGGCACTGAAGCTTTCTTT.

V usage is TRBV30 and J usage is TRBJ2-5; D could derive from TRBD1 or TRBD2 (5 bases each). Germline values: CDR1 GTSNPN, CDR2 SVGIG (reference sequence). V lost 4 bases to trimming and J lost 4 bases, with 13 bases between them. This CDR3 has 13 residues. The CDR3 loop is CAWNGGTRETQYF. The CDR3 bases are TGTGCCTGGAATGGGGGTACGAGAGAGACCCAGTACTTC.

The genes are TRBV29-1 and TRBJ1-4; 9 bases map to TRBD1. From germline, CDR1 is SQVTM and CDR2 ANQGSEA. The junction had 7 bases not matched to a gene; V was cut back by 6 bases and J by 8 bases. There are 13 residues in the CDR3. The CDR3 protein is CSVEDRGQEKLFF. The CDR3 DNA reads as TGCAGCGTGGAGGACAGGGGTCAAGAAAAACTGTTTTTT.

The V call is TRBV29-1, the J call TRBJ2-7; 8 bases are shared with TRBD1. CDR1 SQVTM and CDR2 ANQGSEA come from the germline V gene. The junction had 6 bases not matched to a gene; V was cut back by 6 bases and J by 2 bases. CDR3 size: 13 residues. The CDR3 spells CSVVTGDTYEQYF. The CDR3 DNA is TGCAGCGTCGTGACAGGGGACACCTACGAGCAGTACTTC.

The CDR3, as DNA: TGTGCCTGGAGTGTACGACAGTTATCTGGGGCCAACGTCCTGACTTTC. Translation gives CAWSVRQLSGANVLTF. This chain uses TRBV30 with TRBJ2-6; a weak D match, TRBD1 (5 bases). The V gene lost 0 bases and the J gene lost 1 base, with 10 bases spanning the gap. This CDR3 region has 16 residues. Germline V lookup: CDR1 GTSNPN, CDR2 SVGIG (reference sequence).

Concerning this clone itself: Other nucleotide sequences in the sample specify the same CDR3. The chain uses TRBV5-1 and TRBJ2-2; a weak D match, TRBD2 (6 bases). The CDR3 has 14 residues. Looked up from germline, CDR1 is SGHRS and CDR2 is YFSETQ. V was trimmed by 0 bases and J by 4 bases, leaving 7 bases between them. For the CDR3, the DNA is TGCGCCAGCAGCTTGGCCGGGGGCACCGGGGAGCTGTTTTTT. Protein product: CASSLAGGTGELFF.

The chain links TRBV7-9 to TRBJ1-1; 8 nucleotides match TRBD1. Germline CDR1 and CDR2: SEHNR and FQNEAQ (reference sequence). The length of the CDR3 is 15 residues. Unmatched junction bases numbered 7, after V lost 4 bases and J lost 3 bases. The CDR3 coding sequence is TGTGCCAGCAGCTCCAGGACAGGGTCGCACACTGAAGCTTTCTTT. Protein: CASSSRTGSHTEAFF. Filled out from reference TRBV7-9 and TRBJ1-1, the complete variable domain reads DTGVSQNPRHKITKRGQNVTFRCDPISEHNRLYWYRQTLGQGPEFLTYFQNEAQLEKSRLLSDRFSAERPKGSFSTLEIQRTEQGDSAMYLCASSSRTGSHTEAFFGQGTRLTVV.

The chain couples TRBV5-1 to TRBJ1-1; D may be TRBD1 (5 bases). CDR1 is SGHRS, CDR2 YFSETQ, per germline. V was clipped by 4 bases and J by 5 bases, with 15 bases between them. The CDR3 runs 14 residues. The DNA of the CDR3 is TGCGCCAGCAGCCGGGGGACTGCCGGGACTGAAGCTTTCTTT. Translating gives CASSRGTAGTEAFF.

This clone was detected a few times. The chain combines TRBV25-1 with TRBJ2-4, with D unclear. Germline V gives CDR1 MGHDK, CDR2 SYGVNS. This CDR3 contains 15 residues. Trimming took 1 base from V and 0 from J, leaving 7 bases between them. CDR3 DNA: TGTGCCAGCAGTGAATCTATGAGAGCCAAAAACATTCAGTACTTC. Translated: CASSESMRAKNIQYF.

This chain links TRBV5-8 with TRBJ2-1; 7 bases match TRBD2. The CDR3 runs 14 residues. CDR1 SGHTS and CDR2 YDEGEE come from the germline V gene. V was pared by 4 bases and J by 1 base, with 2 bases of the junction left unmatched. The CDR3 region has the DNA TGTGCCAGCAGCCCGGGGGGTTCCTACAATGAGCAGTTCTTC. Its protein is CASSPGGSYNEQFF.

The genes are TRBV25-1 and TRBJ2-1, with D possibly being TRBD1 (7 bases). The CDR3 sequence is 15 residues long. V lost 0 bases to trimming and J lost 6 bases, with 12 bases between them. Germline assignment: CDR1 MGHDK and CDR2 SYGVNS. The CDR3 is CASSEYWQGGNEQFF. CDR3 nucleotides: TGTGCCAGCAGTGAATATTGGCAGGGGGGCAATGAGCAGTTCTTC.

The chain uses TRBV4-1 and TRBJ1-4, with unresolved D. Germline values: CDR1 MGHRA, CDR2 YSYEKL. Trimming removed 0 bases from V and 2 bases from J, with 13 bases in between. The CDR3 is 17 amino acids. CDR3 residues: CASSQDAMGITNEKLFF. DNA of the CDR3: TGCGCCAGCAGCCAAGACGCCATGGGTATTACTAATGAAAAACTGTTTTTT.

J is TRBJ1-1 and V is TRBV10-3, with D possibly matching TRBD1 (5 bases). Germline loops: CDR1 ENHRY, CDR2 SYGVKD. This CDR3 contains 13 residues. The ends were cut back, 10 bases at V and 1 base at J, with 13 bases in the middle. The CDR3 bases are TGTGCCACGAGCGGGGGGGAGAACACTGAAGCTTTCTTT. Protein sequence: CATSGGENTEAFF.

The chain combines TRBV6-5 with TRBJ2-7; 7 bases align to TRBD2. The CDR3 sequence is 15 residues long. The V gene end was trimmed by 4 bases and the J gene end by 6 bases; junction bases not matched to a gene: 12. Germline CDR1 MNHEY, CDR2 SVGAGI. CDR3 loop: CASSWAGGGPGEQYF. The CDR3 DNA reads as TGTGCCAGCAGTTGGGCCGGCGGGGGTCCAGGCGAGCAGTACTTC.

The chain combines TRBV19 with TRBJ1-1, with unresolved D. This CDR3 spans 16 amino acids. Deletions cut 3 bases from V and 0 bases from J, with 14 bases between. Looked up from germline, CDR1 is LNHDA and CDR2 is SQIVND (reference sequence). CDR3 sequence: CASSIYGRALNTEAFF. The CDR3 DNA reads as TGTGCCAGTAGTATTTACGGGAGGGCGTTGAACACTGAAGCTTTCTTT. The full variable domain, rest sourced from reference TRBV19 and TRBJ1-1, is DGGITQSPKYLFRKEGQNVTLSCEQNLNHDAMYWYRQDPGQGLRLIYYSQIVNDFQKGDIAEGYSVSREKKESFPLTVTSAQKNPTAFYLCASSIYGRALNTEAFFGQGTRLTVV.

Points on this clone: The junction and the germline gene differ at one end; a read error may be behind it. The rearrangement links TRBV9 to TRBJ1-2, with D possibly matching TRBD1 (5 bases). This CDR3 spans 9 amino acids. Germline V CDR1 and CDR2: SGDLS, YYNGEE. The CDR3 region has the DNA TGTGCCAGCACGACGACACAGGATTTC. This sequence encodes CASTTTQDF.